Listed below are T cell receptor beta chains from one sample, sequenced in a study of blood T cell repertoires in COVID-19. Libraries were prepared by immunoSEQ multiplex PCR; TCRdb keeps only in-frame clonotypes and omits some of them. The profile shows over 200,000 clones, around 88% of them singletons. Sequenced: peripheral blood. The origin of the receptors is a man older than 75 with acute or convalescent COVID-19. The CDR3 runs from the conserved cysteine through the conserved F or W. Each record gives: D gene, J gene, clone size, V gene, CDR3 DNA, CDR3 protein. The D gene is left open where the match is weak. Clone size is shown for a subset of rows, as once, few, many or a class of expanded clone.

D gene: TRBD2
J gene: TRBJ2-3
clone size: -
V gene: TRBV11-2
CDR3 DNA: TGTGCCAGCAGCTCGGGGGGAAGGAGCACAGATACGCAGTATTTT
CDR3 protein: CASSSGGRSTDTQYF

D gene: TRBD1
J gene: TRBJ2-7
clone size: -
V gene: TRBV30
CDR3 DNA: TGTGCCTGGAGTGTGGGACAGGGGGCAAACGAGCAGTACTTC
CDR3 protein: CAWSVGQGANEQYF

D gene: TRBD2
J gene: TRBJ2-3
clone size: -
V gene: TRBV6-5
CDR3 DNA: TGTGCCAGCAGGGGGACTAGCGGCTACACAGATACGCAGTATTTT
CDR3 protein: CASRGTSGYTDTQYF

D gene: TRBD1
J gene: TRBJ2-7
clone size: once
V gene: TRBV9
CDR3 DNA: TGTGCCAGCACCCCTGACAGGGAGCCCTACGAGCAGTACTTC
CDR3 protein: CASTPDREPYEQYF

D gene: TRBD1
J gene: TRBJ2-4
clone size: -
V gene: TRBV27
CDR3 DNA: TGTGCCAGCAGTTGGAGTACAGGGGTAGCCAAAAACATTCAGTACTTC
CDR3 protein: CASSWSTGVAKNIQYF

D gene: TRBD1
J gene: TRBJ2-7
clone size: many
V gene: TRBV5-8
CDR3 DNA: TGTGCCAGCAGCCGCGACAGGGCGAGTTCCTACGAGCAGTACTTC
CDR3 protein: CASSRDRASSYEQYF

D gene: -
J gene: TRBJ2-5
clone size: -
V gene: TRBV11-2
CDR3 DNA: TGTGCCAGCAGCTTAGGTCTAGCTAGAAAGGAGACCCAGTACTTC
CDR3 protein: CASSLGLARKETQYF

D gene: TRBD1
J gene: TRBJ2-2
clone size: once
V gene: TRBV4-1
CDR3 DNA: TGCGCCAGCAGCCAGACGGACAGGGGTTACACCGGGGAGCTGTTTTTT
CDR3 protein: CASSQTDRGYTGELFF

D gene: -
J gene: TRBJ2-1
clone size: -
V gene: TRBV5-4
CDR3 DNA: TGTGCCAGCAGCTTGGGGGCTAACAATGAGCAGTTCTTC
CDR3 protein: CASSLGANNEQFF

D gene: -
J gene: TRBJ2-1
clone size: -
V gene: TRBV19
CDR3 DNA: TGTGCCAGTAGTATAGTGGGACACCACAATGAGCAGTTCTTC
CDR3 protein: CASSIVGHHNEQFF

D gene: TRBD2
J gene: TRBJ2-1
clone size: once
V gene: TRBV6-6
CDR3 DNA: TGTGCCAGCAGTTACTCCGCTAGCGGGGGGTACAATGAGCAGTTCTTC
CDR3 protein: CASSYSASGGYNEQFF

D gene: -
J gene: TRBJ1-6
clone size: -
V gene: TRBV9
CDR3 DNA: TGTGCCAGCAGCGTCGCACAATATAATTCACCCCTCCACTTT
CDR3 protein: CASSVAQYNSPLHF

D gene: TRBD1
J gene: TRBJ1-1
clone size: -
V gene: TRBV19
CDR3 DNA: TGTGCCAGTAGTTCTACGCCTGGACAGGGTGAAGCTTTCTTT
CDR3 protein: CASSSTPGQGEAFF

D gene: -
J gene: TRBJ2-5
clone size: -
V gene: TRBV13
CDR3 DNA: TGTGCCAGCACCATAAGATCCGCGGGGCAGTGGGAAGAGACCCAGTACTTC
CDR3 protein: CASTIRSAGQWEETQYF

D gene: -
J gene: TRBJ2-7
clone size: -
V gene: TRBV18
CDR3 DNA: TGTGCCAGCTCACCAGGGTTTAGAGGCGAGCAGTACTTC
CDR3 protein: CASSPGFRGEQYF

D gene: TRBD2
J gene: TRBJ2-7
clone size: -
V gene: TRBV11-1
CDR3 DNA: TGTGCCAGCAGCTTATCTTCGGGAGGGGGTTCCTACGAGCAGTACTTC
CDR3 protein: CASSLSSGGGSYEQYF

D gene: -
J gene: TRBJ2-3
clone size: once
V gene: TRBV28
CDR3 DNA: TGTGCCAGCTCGCTAGCCGGGTCGTACACAGATACGCAGTATTTT
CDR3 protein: CASSLAGSYTDTQYF

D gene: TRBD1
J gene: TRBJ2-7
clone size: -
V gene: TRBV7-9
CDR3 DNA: TGTGCCAGCAGCTTAGATACAGGGGGCTCCTACGAGCAGTACTTC
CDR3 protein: CASSLDTGGSYEQYF

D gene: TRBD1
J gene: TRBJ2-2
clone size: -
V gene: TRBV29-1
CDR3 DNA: TGCAGCGGACAGGGGTACGGGGGGGAGCTGTTTTTT
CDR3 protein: CSGQGYGGELFF

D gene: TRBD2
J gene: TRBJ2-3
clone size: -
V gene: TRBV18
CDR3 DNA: TGTGCCAGCTCACCCGGGACTACTAGCACAGATACGCAGTATTTT
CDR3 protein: CASSPGTTSTDTQYF

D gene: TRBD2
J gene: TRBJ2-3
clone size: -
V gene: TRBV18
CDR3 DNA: TGTGCCAGCTCAGGACTACTAGCGATCACAGATACGCAGTATTTT
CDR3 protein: CASSGLLAITDTQYF

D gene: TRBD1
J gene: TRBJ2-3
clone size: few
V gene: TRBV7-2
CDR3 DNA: TGTGCCAGCAGCTACACAGGGGTCGGCACAGATACGCAGTATTTT
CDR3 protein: CASSYTGVGTDTQYF

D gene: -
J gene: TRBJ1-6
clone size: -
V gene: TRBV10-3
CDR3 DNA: TGTGCCATCAGTGCAGGAAATAATTCACCCCTCCACTTT
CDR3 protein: CAISAGNNSPLHF

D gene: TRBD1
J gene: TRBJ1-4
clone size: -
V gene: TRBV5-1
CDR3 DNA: TGCGCCAGCAGTTCTGGACAGGGGGCTTCTAGTGAAAAACTGTTTTTT
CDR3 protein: CASSSGQGASSEKLFF

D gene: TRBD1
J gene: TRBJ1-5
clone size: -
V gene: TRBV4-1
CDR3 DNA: TGCGCCAGCAGCCAAGACGTGGCAGGACAGGGAGTGCAGCCCCAGCATTTT
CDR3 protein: CASSQDVAGQGVQPQHF

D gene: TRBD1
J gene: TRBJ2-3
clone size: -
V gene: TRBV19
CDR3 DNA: TGTGCCAGTAGCCTAGACAGGGGGAGGGGAGATACGCAGTATTTT
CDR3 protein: CASSLDRGRGDTQYF

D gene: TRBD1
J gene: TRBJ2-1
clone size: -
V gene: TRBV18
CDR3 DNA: TGTGCCAGCTCAACGCGCCGGGACAGGGGTTACAATGAGCAGTTCTTC
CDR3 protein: CASSTRRDRGYNEQFF

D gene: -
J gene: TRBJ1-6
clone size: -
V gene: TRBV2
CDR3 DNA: TGTGCCTGTCTACCCAGGCGAATCAGCTCCTATAATTCACCCCTCCACTTT
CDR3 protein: CACLPRRISSYNSPLHF

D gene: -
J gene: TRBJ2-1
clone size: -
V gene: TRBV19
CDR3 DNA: TGTGCCAGTAGTGTAGGTAGAGGGATCAATGAGCAGTTCTTC
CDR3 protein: CASSVGRGINEQFF

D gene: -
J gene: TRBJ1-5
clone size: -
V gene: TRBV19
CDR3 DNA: TGTGCCGCTAGAGACAGTCGCAATCAGCCCCAGCATTTT
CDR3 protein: CAARDSRNQPQHF